This passage covers 20 T cell receptor beta chains from one sample sequenced in a study of early T cells in non-severe SARS-CoV-2 infection. TCRdb recomputed calls from the 5' RACE reads with MiXCR, one row per CDR3 protein. The table lists some 26,000 distinct CDR3 sequences, around 4.8% of them singletons. Sequencing was carried out using whole blood. The source of these receptors is an adult who was a healthcare worker with PCR-confirmed SARS-CoV-2 infection or an uninfected control (not recorded which).

Many counts were recorded for this clonotype. The J gene is TRBJ1-3, the V gene TRBV6-5; 10 nucleotides match TRBD1. The length of the CDR3 is 15 residues. Germline V gene lookup returns CDR1 MNHEY and CDR2 SVGAGI. V dropped 8 bases and J dropped 1; count of bases not matched to a gene: 5. CDR3 in amino acids: CASWTGGKSGNTIYF. CDR3 DNA sequence: TGTGCCAGCTGGACAGGGGGAAAATCTGGAAACACCATATATTTT.

This clonotype was counted ten times or more. The J gene is TRBJ2-1, the V gene TRBV5-4, with 8 bases lining up with TRBD2. The CDR3 spans 16 residues. Trimming cost V 3 bases and J 7 bases; bases outside gene matches: 12. Germline CDR1 is SGHNT and CDR2 is YYREEE (reference sequence). Written as DNA, the CDR3 is TGTGCCAGCAGCTATAAGGGACTAGTTTCAGGGAATGAGCAGTTCTTC. This gives the protein CASSYKGLVSGNEQFF.

This clonotype was seen at least ten times. This chain links TRBV20-1 with TRBJ2-7, with 9 bases lining up with TRBD1. The CDR3 has 15 residues. Germline loops: CDR1 DFQATT, CDR2 SNEGSKA (reference sequence). J lost 4 bases, V lost 5 bases, and 12 bases had no gene match. The CDR3 region is CSAGGQGRGSYEQYF. CDR3 nucleotide sequence: TGCAGTGCTGGTGGACAGGGGCGCGGTAGTTACGAGCAGTACTTC.

The table lists this clonotype with many counts. This rearrangement joins TRBV28 to TRBJ2-6, with D unresolved. Trimming removed 3 bases at V and 0 bases at J, with 6 bases between. The CDR3 is 15 residues long. CDR1 and CDR2 (germline): MDHEN, SYDVKM. CDR3 nucleotide sequence: TGTGCCAGCAGTTTCCGGAACTCTGGGGCCAACGTCCTGACTTTC. This sequence encodes CASSFRNSGANVLTF.

This clonotype has a count of ten or more. The chain recombines TRBV5-1 with TRBJ2-2, with 16 bases lining up with TRBD2. The CDR3 extends over 16 amino acids. With 3 bases clipped from V and 6 bases from J, the junction kept 2 bases outside the gene matches. Germline lookup yields CDR1 SGHRS and CDR2 YFSETQ. The CDR3 sequence: CASSSGTSGGAGELFF. The CDR3 DNA sequence: TGCGCCAGCAGCTCCGGGACTAGCGGGGGGGCCGGGGAGCTGTTTTTT.

This clonotype occurred many times. This chain links TRBV7-2 with TRBJ2-1, with no clear D. V was pared by 4 bases and J by 6 bases, with 22 bases between. CDR1 and CDR2 from the germline V gene are SGHTA and FQGNSA. This CDR3 contains 17 residues. CDR3: CASSSLARLGRGNEQFF. CDR3 coding DNA: TGTGCCAGCAGCTCCCTGGCCCGCCTAGGCCGAGGCAATGAGCAGTTCTTC. The variable domain in full, completed from reference TRBV7-2 and TRBJ2-1, reads GAGVSQSPSNKVTEKGKDVELRCDPISGHTALYWYRQSLGQGLEFLIYFQGNSAPDKSGLPSDRFSAERTGGSVSTLTIQRTQQEDSAVYLCASSSLARLGRGNEQFFGPGTRLTVL.

The chain is built from TRBV5-4 and TRBJ2-2; D gene uncertain. V shed 2 bases and J shed 0 bases, with 11 bases lying between them. Germline CDR1 and CDR2: SGHNT and YYREEE (reference sequence). The CDR3 extends over 16 amino acids. The CDR3, as DNA: TGTGCCAGCAGCTTATTCTTAGCTCCGAACACCGGGGAGCTGTTTTTT. Its translation: CASSLFLAPNTGELFF.

This clonotype was seen more than once but under ten times. V and J are TRBV7-9 and TRBJ2-4, with TRBD2 identical over 11 bases. The CDR3 has 14 residues. Trimming took 4 bases from V and 8 from J; bases not matched to a gene: 4. CDR1 SEHNR and CDR2 FQNEAQ come from the germline V gene (reference sequence). The CDR3 DNA sequence: TGTGCCAGCAGCTCCACTAGCGGGAGTTACATTCAGTACTTC. Translation: CASSSTSGSYIQYF.

This clonotype was counted at least ten times. The chain employs TRBV18 and TRBJ2-1; no clear D. Trimming shortened V by 6 bases and J by 9 bases, and 6 bases separated the two germline ends. The CDR3 covers 10 residues. Germline assignment: CDR1 KGHSH and CDR2 LQKENI. The CDR3 protein is CASSPPEQFF. For the CDR3, the DNA is TGTGCCAGCTCCCCCCCTGAGCAGTTCTTC.

This clonotype was seen at least ten times. The chain carries TRBV12-3 or TRBV12-4 and TRBJ2-7, with D perhaps TRBD1 (5 bases). This CDR3 has 12 residues. V gave up 4 bases and J gave up 5 bases, with 9 bases separating them. The CDR3 is CASSSSGNEQYF. The CDR3 DNA reads as TGTGCCAGCAGTTCCTCAGGGAACGAGCAGTACTTC.

This clonotype is classed as medium-sized. This chain joins TRBV10-3 and TRBJ2-3, with 8 positions matching TRBD2. From germline, CDR1 is ENHRY and CDR2 SYGVKD. The trim removed 3 bases at V and 1 base at J, leaving 3 bases unmatched. There are 15 residues in the CDR3. The CDR3 loop reads CAISELAEGTDTQYF. DNA of the CDR3: TGTGCCATCAGTGAACTAGCGGAAGGCACAGATACGCAGTATTTT.

This clonotype has a handful of counts. The V call is TRBV5-1, the J call TRBJ1-2; maybe TRBD1 (6 bases). Deletions cut 3 bases from V and 7 bases from J, with 10 bases between. The V gene's germline CDR1 is SGHRS and CDR2 YFSETQ. The CDR3 is 12 amino acids. CDR3 loop: CASSSNRVGYTF. DNA of the CDR3: TGCGCCAGCAGCTCGAACAGGGTTGGCTACACCTTC.

At least ten counts were recorded for this clonotype. The chain uses TRBV28 and TRBJ2-4, with D unclear. Germline V lookup: CDR1 MDHEN, CDR2 SYDVKM. Trimming removed 3 bases at V and 7 bases at J, with 4 bases between. CDR3 length: 11 residues. Written as DNA, the CDR3 is TGTGCCAGCAGTTTGGACAACATTCAGTACTTC. Translation: CASSLDNIQYF.

In this sample, this clonotype turned up many times. The chain combines TRBV12-3 or TRBV12-4 with TRBJ1-1; TRBD1 matches at 9 bases. The ends lost 5 bases at V and 0 bases at J; junction bases unmatched: 4. This CDR3 is built from 15 residues. CDR3 DNA: TGTGCCAGCAGTCCGGACAGGGGCGTGAACACTGAAGCTTTCTTT. Translation gives CASSPDRGVNTEAFF.

Many counts were recorded for this clonotype. This chain joins TRBV5-1 and TRBJ1-4, with D perhaps matching TRBD1 (5 bases). V shed 1 base and J shed 8 bases, with 9 bases lying between them. The CDR3 consists of 13 residues. Per the germline V gene, CDR1 is SGHRS and CDR2 is YFSETQ. The CDR3: CASSLSGTEKLFF. The CDR3 coding sequence is TGCGCCAGCAGCTTGTCTGGGACCGAAAAACTGTTTTTT.

This clonotype occurred many times. The chain employs TRBV7-2 and TRBJ2-7, with D unclear. Deletions cut 2 bases from V and 5 bases from J, with 7 bases between. The CDR3 consists of 12 residues. Germline CDR1 reads SGHTA; CDR2 reads FQGNSA. The CDR3 sequence is CASSLNNNEQYF. As DNA, the CDR3 is TGTGCCAGCAGCTTAAATAACAACGAGCAGTACTTC.

This clonotype was seen a handful of times. The chain combines TRBV6-2 or TRBV6-3 with TRBJ2-7; a weak D match, TRBD2 (5 bases). V was pared by 2 bases and J by 7 bases, with 12 bases between. There are 13 residues in the CDR3. Germline values: CDR1 MNHEY, CDR2 SVGEGT. The CDR3 nucleotides are TGTGCCAGCAGTTACCCGGGGTTTGGGGAGCAGTACTTC. Its protein is CASSYPGFGEQYF.

The rearrangement joins TRBV5-1 to TRBJ2-7; TRBD2 is a possible D gene (6 bases). Germline V gives CDR1 SGHRS, CDR2 YFSETQ. CDR3 length: 14 residues. V shed 0 bases and J shed 4 bases, with 11 bases lying between them. The DNA of the CDR3 is TGCGCCAGCAGCTTGGCAGGACGGGGGTACGAGCAGTACTTC. Residues: CASSLAGRGYEQYF.

Many counts were recorded for this clonotype. This chain uses TRBV20-1 with TRBJ1-5, with D maybe TRBD1 (6 bases). Germline V CDR1 and CDR2: DFQATT, SNEGSKA (reference sequence). The CDR3 loop spans 15 amino acids. V was trimmed by 3 bases and J by 2 bases, leaving 14 bases between them. CDR3 DNA: TGCAGTGCTAGCCAGGGGTTTATAGGCAATCAGCCCCAGCATTTT. It translates to CSASQGFIGNQPQHF.

There are a few counts of this clonotype. The chain links TRBV4-2 to TRBJ2-3; TRBD2 matches at 7 bases. Germline-derived CDR1 and CDR2 are LGHNA and YNFKEQ. J gave up 4 bases and V 3 bases, and 4 bases lay outside the gene matches. The CDR3 runs to 14 residues. CDR3 amino acids: CASSQREYPDTQYF. In DNA form, the CDR3 reads TGTGCCAGCAGCCAGCGGGAGTATCCAGATACGCAGTATTTT.